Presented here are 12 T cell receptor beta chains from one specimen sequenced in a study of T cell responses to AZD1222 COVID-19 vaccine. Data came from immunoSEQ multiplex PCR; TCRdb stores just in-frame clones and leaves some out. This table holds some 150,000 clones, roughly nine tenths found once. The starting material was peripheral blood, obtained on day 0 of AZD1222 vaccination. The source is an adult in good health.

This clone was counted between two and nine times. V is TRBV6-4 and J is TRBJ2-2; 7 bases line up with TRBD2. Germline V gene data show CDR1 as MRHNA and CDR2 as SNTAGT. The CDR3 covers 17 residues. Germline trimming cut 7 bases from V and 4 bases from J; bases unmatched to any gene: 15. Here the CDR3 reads CASTDRTVGEGTGELFF. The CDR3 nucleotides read TGTGCCAGCACCGACCGGACGGTGGGGGAGGGCACCGGGGAGCTGTTTTTT.

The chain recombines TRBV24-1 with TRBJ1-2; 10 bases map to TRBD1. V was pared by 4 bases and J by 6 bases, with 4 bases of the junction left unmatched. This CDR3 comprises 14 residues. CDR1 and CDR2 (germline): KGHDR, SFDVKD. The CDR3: CATSDPDRGHGYTF. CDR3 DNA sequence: TGTGCCACCAGTGACCCCGACAGGGGGCATGGCTACACCTTC.

The CDR3 spells CASSIGGFTDTQYF. Here the CDR3 DNA reads TGTGCCAGTAGTATCGGGGGCTTCACAGATACGCAGTATTTT. This chain joins TRBV19 and TRBJ2-3; D may be TRBD1 or TRBD2 (6 bases each). V was shortened by 3 bases and J by 2 bases, with 9 bases between the two germline ends. Germline V CDR1 and CDR2: LNHDA, SQIVND (reference sequence). The CDR3 runs to 14 residues.

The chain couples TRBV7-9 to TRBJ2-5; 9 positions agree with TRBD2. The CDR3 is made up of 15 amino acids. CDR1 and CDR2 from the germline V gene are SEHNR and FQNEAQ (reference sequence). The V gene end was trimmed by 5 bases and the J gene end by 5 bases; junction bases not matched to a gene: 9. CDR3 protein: CASSPSGGRGETQYF. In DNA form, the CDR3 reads TGTGCCAGCAGCCCAAGCGGCGGGAGGGGGGAGACCCAGTACTTC.

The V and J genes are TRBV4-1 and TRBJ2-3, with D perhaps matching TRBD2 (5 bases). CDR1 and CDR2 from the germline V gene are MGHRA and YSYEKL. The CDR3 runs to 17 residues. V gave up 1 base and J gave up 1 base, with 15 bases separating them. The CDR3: CASSQGDGRARTDTQYF. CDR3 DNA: TGCGCCAGCAGCCAAGGGGATGGGCGGGCTCGCACAGATACGCAGTATTTT.

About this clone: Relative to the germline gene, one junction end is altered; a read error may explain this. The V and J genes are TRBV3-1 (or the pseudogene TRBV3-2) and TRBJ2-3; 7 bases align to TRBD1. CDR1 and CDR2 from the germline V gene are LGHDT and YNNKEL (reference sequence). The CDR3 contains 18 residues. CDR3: CASTQFGTAMRSTDTQYF. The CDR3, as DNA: TGTGCCAGCACCCAGTTCGGGACAGCCATGAGAAGCACAGATACGCAGTACTTT.

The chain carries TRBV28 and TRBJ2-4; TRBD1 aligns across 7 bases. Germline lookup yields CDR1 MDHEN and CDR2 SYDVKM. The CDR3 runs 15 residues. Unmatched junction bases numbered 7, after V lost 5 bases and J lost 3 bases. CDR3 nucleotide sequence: TGTGCCAGCAGTCCTACAGGGGTCGGCAAAAACATTCAGTACTTC. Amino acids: CASSPTGVGKNIQYF.

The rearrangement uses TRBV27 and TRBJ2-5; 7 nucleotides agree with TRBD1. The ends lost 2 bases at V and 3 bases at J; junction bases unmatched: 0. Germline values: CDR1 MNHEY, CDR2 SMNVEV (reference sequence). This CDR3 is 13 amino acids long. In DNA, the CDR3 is TGTGCCAGCAGTTTAGGGACAGAAGAGACCCAGTACTTC. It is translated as CASSLGTEETQYF.

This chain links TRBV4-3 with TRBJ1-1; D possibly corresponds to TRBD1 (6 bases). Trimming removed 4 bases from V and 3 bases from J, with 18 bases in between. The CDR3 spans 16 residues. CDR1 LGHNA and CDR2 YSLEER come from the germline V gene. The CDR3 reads CASSLSGVSGDTEAFF. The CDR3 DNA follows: TGCGCCAGCAGCCTTTCAGGGGTCTCCGGAGACACTGAAGCTTTCTTT.

The CDR3 DNA follows: TGTGCCAGCAGCGTAGCCGGGGGGCGGGGCAATGAGCAGTTCTTC. This codes for CASSVAGGRGNEQFF. The rearrangement links TRBV9 to TRBJ2-1, with a weak D call TRBD2 (7 bases). The CDR3 contains 15 residues. Trimming took 0 bases from V and 6 from J, leaving 13 bases between them. Germline CDR1 and CDR2: SGDLS and YYNGEE.

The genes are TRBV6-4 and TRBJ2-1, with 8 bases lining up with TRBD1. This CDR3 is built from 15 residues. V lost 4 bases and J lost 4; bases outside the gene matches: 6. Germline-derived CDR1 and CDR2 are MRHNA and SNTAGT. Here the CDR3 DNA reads TGTGCCAGCAGTGTCGAGACAGGGGAGTACAATGAGCAGTTCTTC. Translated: CASSVETGEYNEQFF.

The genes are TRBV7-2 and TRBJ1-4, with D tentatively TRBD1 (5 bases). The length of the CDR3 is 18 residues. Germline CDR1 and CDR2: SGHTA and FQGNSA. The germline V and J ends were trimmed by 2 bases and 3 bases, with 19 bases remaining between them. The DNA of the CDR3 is TGTGCCAGCAGCTTAAAGCCCCAGGTGGGGGTAGCTAATGAAAAACTGTTTTTT. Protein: CASSLKPQVGVANEKLFF.